These 3 T cell receptor beta chains share one sample of origin, sequenced in a study of HIV-infected patients and healthy controls. 500 ng RNA was reverse transcribed with alpha and beta constant-region primers. Separate chain-specific third strand synthesis with multiplexing indices produced the alpha and beta libraries. MiXCR, applied by TCRdb to the 5' RACE reads, yields one record per CDR3 protein. Of more than 3,000 distinct CDR3 sequences in the sample, around a quarter were seen once. Roughly three months, about 14 weeks, into antiretroviral therapy, follow-up blood was collected. Whole blood was used without fractionation, so all unsorted peripheral T cells were included. The sample was blood, taken during antiretroviral therapy. All receptors derive from an adult with HIV infection.

The CDR3 region has the DNA TGTGCCAGCAGCTTGGGAGGCGGGACTACCAGCTCCTACAATGAGCAGTTCTTC. Protein product: CASSLGGGTTSSYNEQFF. The chain couples TRBV5-4 to TRBJ2-1, with 7 bases fitting TRBD2. The V gene end was trimmed by 0 bases and the J gene end by 0 bases; junction bases not matched to a gene: 9. The CDR3 spans 18 residues. Germline assignment: CDR1 SGHNT and CDR2 YYREEE (reference sequence).

V is TRBV11-2 and J is TRBJ2-5, with TRBD2 matching over 9 bases. This CDR3 comprises 14 residues. Germline CDR1 is SGHAT and CDR2 is FQNNGV. The junction had 2 bases not matched to a gene; V was cut back by 2 bases and J by 4 bases. CDR3 sequence (DNA): TGTGCCAGCAGCTTAAGCGGGAGGATAGAGACCCAGTACTTC. Protein: CASSLSGRIETQYF.

By share of the sample, this clonotype is large. The chain employs TRBV28 and TRBJ2-3; D is uncertain. The CDR3 consists of 14 residues. The V end was cut by 5 bases, the J end by 0 bases, with 9 bases between. Germline V gives CDR1 MDHEN, CDR2 SYDVKM. The CDR3 is CASSLPASTDTQYF. The CDR3 bases are TGTGCCAGCAGTCTTCCCGCGAGCACAGATACGCAGTATTTT.